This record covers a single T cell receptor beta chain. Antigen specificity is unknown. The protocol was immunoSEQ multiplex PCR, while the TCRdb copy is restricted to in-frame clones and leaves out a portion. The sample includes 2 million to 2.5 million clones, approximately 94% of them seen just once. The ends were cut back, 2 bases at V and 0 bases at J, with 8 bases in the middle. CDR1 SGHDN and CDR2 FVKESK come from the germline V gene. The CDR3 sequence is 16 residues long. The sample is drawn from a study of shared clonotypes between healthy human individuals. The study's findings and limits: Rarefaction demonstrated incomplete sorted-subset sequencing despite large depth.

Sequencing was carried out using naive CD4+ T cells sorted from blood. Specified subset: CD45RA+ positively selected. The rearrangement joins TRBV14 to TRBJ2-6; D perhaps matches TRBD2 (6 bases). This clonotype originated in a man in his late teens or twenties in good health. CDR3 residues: CASSQFGGSGANVLTF. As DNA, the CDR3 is TGTGCCAGCAGCCAATTCGGGGGCTCTGGGGCCAACGTCCTGACTTTC.